The entry below gives a single T cell receptor (beta chain) sequence along with its context. Original analysis: Scientists estimated how many nucleated cells there were by amplifying reference gene primers. Repertoires were generated with immunoSEQ multiplex PCR, while TCRdb's copy carries only in-frame clones and drops some. The V and J calls and clone size are taken from that table; D and trimming were inferred from the DNA. The sample yields approximately 150,000 clones, around 80% seen once. The germline gives CDR1 SGHTA, CDR2 FQGNSA. The ends lost 2 bases at V and 2 bases at J; junction bases unmatched: 2. The CDR3 spans 14 residues. This record belongs to a study of blood T cell repertoires in COVID-19. About the study: Sample material is recorded as cDNA or gDNA derived from T cells, B-cell-depleted T cells, or PBMCs.

The sample consisted of peripheral blood. The chain uses TRBV7-2 and TRBJ2-5; 7 nucleotides agree with TRBD2. This receptor was identified in a man aged 55-75 years with active or convalescent COVID-19. CDR3 nucleotide sequence: TGTGCCAGCAGCTTAAGGACTAGACAAGAGACCCAGTACTTC. It translates to CASSLRTRQETQYF.